This T cell receptor beta chain was recovered during a study of long-term antiretroviral therapy in people with HIV. Study-wide points: Spans of CDR3 length were tighter for HIV repertoires than for controls. Blood draws took place between about 2003 and 2017 and possibly involved older ART regimens.

With respect to this clone: Its specificity is not known.

V was pared by 6 bases and J by 3 bases, with 11 bases between. Germline CDR1 and CDR2: MDHEN and SYDVKM. The CDR3 loop spans 13 amino acids. They ran version v3.0 of the immunoSEQ assay at survey level. The method was immunoSEQ multiplex PCR; TCRdb's version includes in-frame clones alone and lacks a portion of them. The sample includes 19,000 or so clones, about 81% of them seen just once. The specimen was unsorted PBMCs, collected 0.9 years after starting antiretroviral therapy. This clonotype was sampled from a man younger than 30 with HIV. The V gene is TRBV28, the J gene TRBJ1-1; D is perhaps TRBD1 (6 bases). CDR3 sequence (DNA): TGTGCCAGCAGCACCGACAGGTACACTGAAGCTTTCTTT. It translates to CASSTDRYTEAFF.